This T cell receptor (beta chain) was captured in a study of CD8 T cells in ankylosing spondylitis. Trimming cost V 4 bases and J 5 bases; bases outside gene matches: 3. The CDR3 is 13 amino acids. Quantitative 5'-RACE with molecular barcodes was used to make the TCR beta libraries. A single record per CDR3 protein comes from TCRdb applying MiXCR to the 5' RACE reads. The sample carries more than 650,000 distinct CDR3 sequences, 12% recorded once. Study-level results: Earlier studies detected some motif variants in reactive arthritis synovial fluid and blood. Disease-linked clones had a CD8+ phenotype and relatively low frequency in peripheral blood. Significant enrichment of disease-linked clones was reportedly seen in matched ankylosing spondylitis synovial fluid. Made up of eight highly homologous variants, a TCR beta motif appeared characteristic of ankylosing spondylitis blood.

Concerning this clonotype: Its antigen remains unidentified.

Specimen: blood, either unsorted or a sorted T cell fraction (not recorded which). The source of this sequence is a male donor with ankylosing spondylitis. The chain joins TRBV12-3 or TRBV12-4 to TRBJ2-5; 8 bases match TRBD1. The CDR3 coding sequence is TGTGCCAGCAGTTATTACAGGGGGGAGACCCAGTACTTC. Encoded protein: CASSYYRGETQYF.